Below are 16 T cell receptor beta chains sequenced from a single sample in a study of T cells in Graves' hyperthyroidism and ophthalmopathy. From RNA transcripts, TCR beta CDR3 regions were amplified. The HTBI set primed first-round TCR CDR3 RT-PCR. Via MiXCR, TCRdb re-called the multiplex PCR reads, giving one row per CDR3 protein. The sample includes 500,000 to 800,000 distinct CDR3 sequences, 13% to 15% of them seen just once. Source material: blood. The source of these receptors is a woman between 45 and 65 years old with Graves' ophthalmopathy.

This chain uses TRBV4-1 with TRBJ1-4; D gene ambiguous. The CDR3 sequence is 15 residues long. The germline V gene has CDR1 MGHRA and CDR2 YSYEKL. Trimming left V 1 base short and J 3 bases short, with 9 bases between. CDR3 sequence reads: CASSQVGTSNEKLFF. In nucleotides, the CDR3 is TGCGCCAGCAGCCAAGTGGGTACTTCTAATGAAAAACTGTTTTTT.

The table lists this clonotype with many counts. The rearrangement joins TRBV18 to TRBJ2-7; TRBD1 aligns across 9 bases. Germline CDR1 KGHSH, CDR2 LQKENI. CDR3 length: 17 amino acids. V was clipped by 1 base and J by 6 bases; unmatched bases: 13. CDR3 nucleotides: TGTGCCAGCTCACCACTCGGGACAGGGCATGGGCTAGGCGAGCAGTACTTC. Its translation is CASSPLGTGHGLGEQYF. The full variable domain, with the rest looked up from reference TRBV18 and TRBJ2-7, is NAGVMQNPRHLVRRRGQEARLRCSPMKGHSHVYWYRQLPEEGLKFMVYLQKENIIDESGMPKERFSAEFPKEGPSILRIQQVVRGDSAAYFCASSPLGTGHGLGEQYFGPGTRLTVT.

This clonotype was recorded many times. This chain's CDR3 is CASSPTGGWGNQPQHF. CDR3 nucleotides: TGTGCCAGCAGTCCGACAGGGGGCTGGGGCAATCAGCCCCAGCATTTT. The chain couples TRBV12-3 or TRBV12-4 to TRBJ1-5; 10 bases map to TRBD1. The V and J ends lost 5 bases and 2 bases, in that order; junction bases with no gene match: 6. The CDR3 totals 16 residues.

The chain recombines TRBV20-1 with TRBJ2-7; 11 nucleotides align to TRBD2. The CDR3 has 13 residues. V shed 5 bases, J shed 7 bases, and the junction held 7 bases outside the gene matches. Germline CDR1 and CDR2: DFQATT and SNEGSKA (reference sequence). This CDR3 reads CSAPLAGDLEQYF. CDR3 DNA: TGCAGTGCTCCACTAGCGGGGGACTTGGAGCAGTACTTC.

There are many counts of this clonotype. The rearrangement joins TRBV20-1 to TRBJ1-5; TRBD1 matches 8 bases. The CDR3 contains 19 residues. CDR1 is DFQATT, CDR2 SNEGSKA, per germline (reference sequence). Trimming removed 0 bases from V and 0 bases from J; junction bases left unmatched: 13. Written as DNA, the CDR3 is TGCAGTGCTAGAGATCTTCATCACAGGGGGGCTAATAGCAATCAGCCCCAGCATTTT. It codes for CSARDLHHRGANSNQPQHF.

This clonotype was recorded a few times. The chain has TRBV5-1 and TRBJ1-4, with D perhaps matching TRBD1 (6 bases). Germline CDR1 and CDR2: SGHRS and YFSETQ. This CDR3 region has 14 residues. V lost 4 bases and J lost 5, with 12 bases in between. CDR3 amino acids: CASSIRDTNEKLFF. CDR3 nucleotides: TGCGCCAGCAGCATCCGGGACACCAATGAAAAACTGTTTTTT.

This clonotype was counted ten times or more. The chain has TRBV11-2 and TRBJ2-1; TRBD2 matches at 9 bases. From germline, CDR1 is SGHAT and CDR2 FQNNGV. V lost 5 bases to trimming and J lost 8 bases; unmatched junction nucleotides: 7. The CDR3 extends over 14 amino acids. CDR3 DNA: TGTGCCAGCAGCCCGGGGACTAGCTGGGATGAGCAGTTCTTC. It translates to CASSPGTSWDEQFF.

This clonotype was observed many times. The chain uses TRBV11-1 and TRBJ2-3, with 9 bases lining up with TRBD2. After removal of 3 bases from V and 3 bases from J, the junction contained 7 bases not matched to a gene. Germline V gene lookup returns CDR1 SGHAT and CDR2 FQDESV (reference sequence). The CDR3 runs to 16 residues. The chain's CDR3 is CASSFVGSGSTDTQYF. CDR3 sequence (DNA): TGTGCCAGCAGCTTCGTTGGTAGCGGGAGTACAGATACGCAGTATTTT.

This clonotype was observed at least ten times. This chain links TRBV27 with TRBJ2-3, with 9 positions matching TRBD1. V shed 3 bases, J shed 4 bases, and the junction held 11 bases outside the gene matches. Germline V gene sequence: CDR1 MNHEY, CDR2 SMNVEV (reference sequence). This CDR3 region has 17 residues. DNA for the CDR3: TGTGCCAGCAGTTTTCGGACAGGGGCACGTTTCCCAGATACGCAGTATTTT. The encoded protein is CASSFRTGARFPDTQYF.

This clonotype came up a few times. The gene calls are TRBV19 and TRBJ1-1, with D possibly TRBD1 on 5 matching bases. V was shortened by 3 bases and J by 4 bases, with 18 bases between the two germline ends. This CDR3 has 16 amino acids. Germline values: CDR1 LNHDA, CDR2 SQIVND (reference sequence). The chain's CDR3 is CASSISGAGLTTEAFF. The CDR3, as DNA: TGTGCCAGTAGTATTTCTGGGGCAGGCTTAACCACTGAAGCTTTCTTT.

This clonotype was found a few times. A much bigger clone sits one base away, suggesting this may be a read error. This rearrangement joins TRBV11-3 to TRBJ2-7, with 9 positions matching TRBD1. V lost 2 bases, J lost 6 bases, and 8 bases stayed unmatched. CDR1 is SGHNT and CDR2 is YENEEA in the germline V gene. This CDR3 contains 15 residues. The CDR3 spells CASSLRTGQGLEQYF. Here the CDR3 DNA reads TGTGCCAGCAGCTTAAGAACGGGACAGGGTCTCGAGCAGTACTTC.

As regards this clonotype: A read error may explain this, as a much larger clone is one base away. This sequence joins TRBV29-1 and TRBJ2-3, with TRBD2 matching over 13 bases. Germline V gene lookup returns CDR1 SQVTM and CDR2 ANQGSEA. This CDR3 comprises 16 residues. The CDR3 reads CGVEGLAGRGTDTQYF. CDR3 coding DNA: TGCGGCGTTGAGGGACTAGCGGGAAGGGGGACAGATACGCAGTATTTT.

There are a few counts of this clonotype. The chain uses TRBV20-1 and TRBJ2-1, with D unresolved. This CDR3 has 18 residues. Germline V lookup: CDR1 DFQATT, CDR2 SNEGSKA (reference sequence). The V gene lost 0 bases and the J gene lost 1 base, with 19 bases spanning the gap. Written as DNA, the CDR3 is TGCAGTGCTAGAGATACCCTCTGGAGCTTTGGGTCCTACAATGAGCAGTTCTTC. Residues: CSARDTLWSFGSYNEQFF.

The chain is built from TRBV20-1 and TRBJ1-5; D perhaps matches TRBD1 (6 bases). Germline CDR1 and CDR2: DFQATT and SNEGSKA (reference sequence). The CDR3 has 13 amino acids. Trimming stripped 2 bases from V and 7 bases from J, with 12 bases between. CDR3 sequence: CSARFTGTQPQHF. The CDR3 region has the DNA TGCAGTGCTAGATTCACAGGGACCCAGCCCCAGCATTTT.

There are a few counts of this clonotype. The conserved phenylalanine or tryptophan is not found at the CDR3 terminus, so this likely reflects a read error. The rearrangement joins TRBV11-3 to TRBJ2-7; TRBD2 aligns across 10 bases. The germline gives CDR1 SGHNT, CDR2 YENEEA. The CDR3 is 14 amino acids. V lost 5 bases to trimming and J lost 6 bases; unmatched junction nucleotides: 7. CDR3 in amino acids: CASSGLAGACEQYL. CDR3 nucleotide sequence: TGTGCCAGCAGCGGTCTAGCGGGAGCGTGCGAGCAGTACCTC.

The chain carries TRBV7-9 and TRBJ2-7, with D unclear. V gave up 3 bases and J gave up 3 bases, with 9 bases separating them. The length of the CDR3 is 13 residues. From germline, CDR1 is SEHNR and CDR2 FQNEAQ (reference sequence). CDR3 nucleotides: TGTGCCAGCAGCTTTAGTACGCTCTACGAGCAGTACTTC. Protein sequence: CASSFSTLYEQYF.